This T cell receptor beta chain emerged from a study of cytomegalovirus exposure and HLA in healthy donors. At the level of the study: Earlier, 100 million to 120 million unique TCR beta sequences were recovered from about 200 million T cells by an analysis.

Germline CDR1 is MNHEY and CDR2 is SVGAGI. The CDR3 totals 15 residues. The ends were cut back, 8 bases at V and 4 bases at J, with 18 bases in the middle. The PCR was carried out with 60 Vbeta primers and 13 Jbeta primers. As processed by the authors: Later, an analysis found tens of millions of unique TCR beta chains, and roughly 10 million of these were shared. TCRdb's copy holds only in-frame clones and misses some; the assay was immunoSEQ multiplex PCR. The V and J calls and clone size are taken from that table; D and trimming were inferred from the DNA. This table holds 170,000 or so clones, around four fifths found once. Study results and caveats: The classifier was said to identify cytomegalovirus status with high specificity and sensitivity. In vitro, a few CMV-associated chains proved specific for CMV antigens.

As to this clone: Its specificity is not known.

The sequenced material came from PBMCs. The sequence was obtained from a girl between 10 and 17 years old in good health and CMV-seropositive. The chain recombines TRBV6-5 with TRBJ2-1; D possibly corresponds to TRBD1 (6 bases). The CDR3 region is CASGLDRSVYNEQFF. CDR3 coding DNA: TGTGCCAGCGGCCTCGACAGGTCGGTGTACAATGAGCAGTTCTTC.